The present T cell receptor beta chain was sequenced within a study of memory CD4+ T cells and cytomegalovirus serostatus (dated by TCRdb to the late 2010s). Broadly, across the study: The cohort comprised 33 healthy Belgian adults, 9 CMV seropositive and some 25 CMV seronegative. CD4+ memory TCRbeta repertoires of a Belgian cohort with known cytomegalovirus serostatus were sequenced in order to replicate a published TCR-based CMV serostatus classifier.

Genomic DNA was extracted from sorted cells with the Quick-DNA Microprep Kit. Amplification of TCRbeta DNA was done with the immunoSEQ hsTCRbeta kit, following the protocol from the manufacturer. An Illumina MiSeq instrument was used to sequence the TCRbeta libraries. The study's own analysis went as follows. Following removal of out-of-frame sequences, roughly 2 million distinct TCRbeta sequences were retained, with an average of around 67,000 per individual. Two values were used to score each individual: the count of roughly 180 previously reported CMV-associated TCRbeta sequences and the total count of productive distinct TCRbeta sequences. A beta-binomial model was reimplemented in Python, and scikit-learn random forests with default parameters were trained on US cohort data. Classifier performance on the Belgian cohort was summarized as median AUC with percentile confidence intervals over 10,000 bootstrap iterations. The table comes from immuneACCESS by way of TCRdb, which keeps in-frame sequences with V and J called. Part of the clones is missing from these tables; in studies checked, under half for an unresolved V gene and the rest for unknown reasons. Clonal size and the V and J genes are those of that table, whereas D and trimming came from the DNA. A total of about 75,000 clones appear in this sample, 78% of them only once. Together, the top ten hold about 2.5% of the sample.

There are a few counts of this clone. No cognate antigen has been identified for it. Base qualities are missing; no much larger clone stands one base away. Results the study describes overall, beyond this receptor: For predicting CMV serostatus, the median bootstrapped AUC was roughly 0.95 using the original framework and around 0.91 using a US-trained random forest. The original-framework classifier achieved a median bootstrapped AUC of about 0.95 with a 95% CI of 0.76-1.00 on the Belgian cohort. The results were interpreted as suggesting that the CMV-associated TCR signature is largely present in the CD4+ memory repertoire. Of around 160 previously reported CMV-associated TCRbeta sequences, 67 appeared in the CD4+ memory repertoires, each in one to five individuals. Only CD4+CD45RO+ memory cells were sequenced, in contrast to the original study, in which naive and memory CD4+ and CD8+ populations were covered.

The CDR3 covers 10 residues, taking in both the cysteine and the phenylalanine. Left in the record is the CDR3 DNA by itself, 30 bases read in frame from the first base. Trimming costs V 2 bases and J 11 bases, and their ends lie 7 bases apart. Taken from the germline V gene (reference sequence), the CDR1 and CDR2 loops are SGHNT and YYREEE. Single viable CD3+CD4+CD8-CD45RO+ cells were sorted as memory CD4+ T cells on a FACSAria II. To determine CMV serostatus, a Roche Elecsys assay was used that detects serum IgG against CMV pp150, pp28, p38 and p52. Once the samples were thawed, total CD4+ T cells were enriched through positive selection using CD4 magnetic microbeads. The samples came from a different study that was designed specifically to examine the CD4+ T cell memory repertoire. Peripheral blood mononuclear cells were isolated and cryopreserved following standard operating procedures; serum was stored at -80 °C. The staining relied on CD3-PerCP (BW264/56), CD4-APC (RPA-T4), CD45RO-PE (UCHT1) and CD8-Pacific Orange (3B5) antibodies, and Sytox blue was used to exclude non-viable cells.

The chain couples TRBV5-4 to TRBJ1-1, with the D segment identity uncertain. The sequencing input was memory CD4+ T cells from blood. The sequence was obtained from an adult in good health and CMV-seropositive. DNA sequence: TGTGCCAGCAGCTTTCTACCCGCTTTCTTT. This yields the protein CASSFLPAFF.